This T cell receptor (beta chain) derives from a study of OX40 agonist ivuxolimab in advanced cancers. V was clipped by 4 bases and J by 4 bases, with 7 bases between them. Germline V gene sequence: CDR1 LNHDA, CDR2 SQIVND (reference sequence). The CDR3 has 12 amino acids. Sequencing was performed with immunoSEQ multiplex PCR; in TCRdb, only in-frame clones are kept and a portion is missing. The sample yields 55,000 to 75,000 clones, approximately 81% seen once. This clone was observed a few times. This sequence joins TRBV19 and TRBJ1-2, with D unclear. Sequencing was performed on CD4+ or CD8+ T cells sorted from blood, taken in a trial of the OX40 agonist ivuxolimab. The clonotype comes from an adult with an advanced solid tumor such as melanoma, head and neck, liver or kidney cancer. The CDR3 nucleotides are TGTGCCAGTAGTACTCAGATCTATGGCTACACCTTC. It specifies CASSTQIYGYTF.